The 5 T cell receptor beta chains listed next were all sequenced from one sample in a study of T cell clonotyping in hematopoietic cell transplantation (dated by TCRdb to about 2021). The library was obtained by the immunoSEQ multiplex PCR assay. Sourced from immuneACCESS, this table was stored by TCRdb with only in-frame sequences that have V and J called. A share of the clones is absent; for the studies checked, an unresolved V gene accounts for under half, and the remainder has no known explanation. The sample contains roughly 40,000 clones, 90% to 95% of them found a single time. 0.85% of the sample lies in the top ten. Material for sequencing was peripheral blood mononuclear cells. The receptors were sampled from a woman in her forties or fifties in good health. Some clones in this sample may be carry-over from other donors' samples.

The chain uses TRBV27 and TRBJ2-2; tentative D call: TRBD1 (6 bases). Germline CDR1 and CDR2: MNHEY and SMNVEV (reference sequence). The CDR3 sequence is 15 residues long. V dropped 6 bases and J dropped 4 bases, with 15 bases sitting between them. The CDR3 region is CASRRAGVGTGELFF. CDR3 in DNA: TGTGCCAGCAGACGGGCAGGGGTCGGCACCGGGGAGCTGTTTTTT.

V and J are TRBV7-2 and TRBJ1-5, with D hard to call. V shed 1 base and J shed 2 bases, with 6 bases lying between them. The CDR3 is made up of 14 amino acids. Germline V gene sequence: CDR1 SGHTA, CDR2 FQGNSA. The CDR3 reads CASSLDHGNQPQHF. Here the CDR3 DNA reads TGTGCCAGCAGCTTAGACCATGGCAATCAGCCCCAGCATTTT.

The chain links TRBV4-3 to TRBJ1-1; the D gene is possibly TRBD1 (6 bases). Germline loops: CDR1 LGHNA, CDR2 YSLEER. There are 14 residues in the CDR3. V was cut by 3 bases and J by 1 base, with 9 bases left in between. CDR3 in amino acids: CASSQADRNTEAFF. CDR3 in DNA: TGCGCCAGCAGCCAGGCGGACAGGAACACTGAAGCTTTCTTT.

The rearrangement links TRBV4-3 to TRBJ2-2; D possibly corresponds to TRBD1 (6 bases). From germline, CDR1 is LGHNA and CDR2 YSLEER. CDR3 length: 15 residues. V shed 2 bases and J shed 0 bases, with 7 bases lying between them. CDR3 nucleotides: TGCGCCAGCAGCCAATGGACAGCGAACACCGGGGAGCTGTTTTTT. Its protein product is CASSQWTANTGELFF.

This chain joins TRBV13 and TRBJ2-2; D remains unclear. Germline CDR1 is PRHDT and CDR2 is FYEKMQ (reference sequence). V was pared by 6 bases and J by 6 bases, with 11 bases between. This CDR3 comprises 13 residues. The chain's CDR3 is CASSQQTPGELFF. CDR3 nucleotide sequence: TGTGCCAGCAGTCAACAGACTCCCGGGGAGCTGTTTTTT.